Shown below are 8 T cell receptor beta chains from a single sample sequenced in a study of blood T cell repertoires in COVID-19. The protocol was immunoSEQ multiplex PCR, while the TCRdb copy is restricted to in-frame clones and leaves out a portion. The sample lists approximately 230,000 clones, 75% to 90% occurring once. Sequencing was performed on PBMCs or T cells enriched from blood (not recorded which). Receptor source: a woman in her 30s who had recovered from COVID-19.

The V gene is TRBV27, the J gene TRBJ1-5; D is uncertain. CDR1 MNHEY and CDR2 SMNVEV come from the germline V gene (reference sequence). CDR3 length: 14 residues. V lost 2 bases and J 1 base, leaving 6 bases between the germline ends. The CDR3 loop is CASSLPGSNQPQHF. The CDR3 DNA sequence: TGTGCCAGCAGTTTACCCGGGAGCAATCAGCCCCAGCATTTT.

The J gene is TRBJ2-5, the V gene TRBV7-9; TRBD1 agrees at 7 bases. J was trimmed by 2 bases and V by 5 bases; bases with no gene match: 8. The germline V gene has CDR1 SEHNR and CDR2 FQNEAQ (reference sequence). The length of the CDR3 is 15 residues. CDR3 sequence reads: CASSRSTGAQETQYF. Here the CDR3 DNA reads TGTGCCAGCAGCCGAAGCACAGGGGCTCAAGAGACCCAGTACTTC. The whole variable domain, filled in from reference TRBV7-9 and TRBJ2-5, reads DTGVSQNPRHKITKRGQNVTFRCDPISEHNRLYWYRQTLGQGPEFLTYFQNEAQLEKSRLLSDRFSAERPKGSFSTLEIQRTEQGDSAMYLCASSRSTGAQETQYFGPGTRLLVL.

This chain connects TRBV15 to TRBJ2-1, with D tentatively TRBD2 (5 bases). The CDR3 runs 14 residues. V dropped 3 bases and J dropped 6 bases, with 12 bases sitting between them. Germline V lookup: CDR1 LNHNV, CDR2 YYDKDF (reference sequence). CDR3: CATSRIGMANEQFF. The CDR3 DNA follows: TGTGCCACCAGCAGGATCGGGATGGCCAATGAGCAGTTCTTC.

The chain joins TRBV6-1 to TRBJ1-2; tentatively, D is TRBD1 (5 bases). Trimming took 4 bases from V and 8 from J, leaving 23 bases between them. The CDR3 contains 16 residues. The germline gives CDR1 MNHNS, CDR2 SASEGT. CDR3 sequence: CASSVRTTERFGGYTF. The CDR3 nucleotides are TGTGCCAGCAGTGTTAGGACAACAGAACGGTTCGGGGGCTACACCTTC.

The rearrangement joins TRBV7-2 to TRBJ2-1, with 7 bases that match TRBD2. Germline assignment: CDR1 SGHTA and CDR2 FQGNSA. Trimming removed 7 bases from V and 0 bases from J; junction bases left unmatched: 6. The CDR3 loop spans 15 amino acids. The CDR3 here is CASIDGGYSYNEQFF. CDR3 sequence (DNA): TGTGCCAGCATAGACGGGGGGTACTCCTACAATGAGCAGTTCTTC.

The chain joins TRBV7-9 to TRBJ1-2; 8 nucleotides agree with TRBD1. Germline CDR1 reads SEHNR; CDR2 reads FQNEAQ (reference sequence). V shed 3 bases and J 8 bases; nucleotides not matched to a gene: 5. The CDR3 loop spans 13 amino acids. CDR3 amino acids: CASSFAGGEGYTF. The CDR3 DNA is TGTGCCAGCAGCTTCGCAGGGGGCGAAGGCTACACCTTC.

This chain joins TRBV28 and TRBJ1-2; 8 bases map to TRBD1. This CDR3 contains 12 residues. J gave up 8 bases and V 5 bases, and 4 bases lay outside the gene matches. From germline, CDR1 is MDHEN and CDR2 SYDVKM. CDR3 loop: CASSVQGEGYTF. Here the CDR3 DNA reads TGTGCCAGCAGTGTACAGGGGGAGGGCTACACCTTC.

The chain links TRBV6-2 or TRBV6-3 to TRBJ2-3; D is possibly TRBD2 (5 bases). This CDR3 spans 17 amino acids. V was pared by 4 bases and J by 0 bases, with 17 bases between. Per germline, CDR1 MNHEY and CDR2 SVGEGT. CDR3 region: CASSSDFRRGSTDTQYF. DNA of the CDR3: TGTGCCAGCAGTTCCGACTTTCGGCGCGGGAGCACAGATACGCAGTATTTT.